The present entry profiles one TCR beta chain with its context. This entry comes from a study of T cell changes during pregnancy in multiple sclerosis. Profiled with immunoSEQ multiplex PCR; TCRdb holds only in-frame clones, not every one. The repertoire holds roughly 110,000 clones, with more than 80% as singletons. Germline values: CDR1 SGHRS, CDR2 YFSETQ. V was pared by 2 bases and J by 5 bases, with 11 bases between. The CDR3 length is 13 residues. The sequenced sample was peripheral blood, obtained before pregnancy. This TCR derives from a female donor with multiple sclerosis, enrolled in a pregnancy study. The chain links TRBV5-1 to TRBJ2-7; D remains unclear. CDR3 coding DNA: TGCGCCAGCAGCTTTATAACATCGAACGAGCAGTACTTC. It specifies CASSFITSNEQYF.